This T cell receptor (beta chain) was sequenced during a study of cytomegalovirus exposure and HLA in healthy donors. The study's findings and limits: Association with HLA alleles at 0.05 false discovery rate was found for around 17,000 TCR beta sequences in a later analysis.

This clone was detected once. The antigen is unknown. The PCR made use of 60 Vbeta and 13 Jbeta primers. Some clones are missing from TCRdb's copy, which holds only in-frame ones; the method was immunoSEQ multiplex PCR. The table lists approximately 100,000 clones, 74% of them singletons. CDR3 size: 14 residues. V dropped 3 bases and J dropped 0 bases, with 9 bases sitting between them. Germline CDR1 and CDR2: SGHVS and FQNEAQ. The sample was PBMCs. The rearrangement uses TRBV7-8 and TRBJ2-7; unclear D gene. The clonotype originates from a human donor in good health. The CDR3 is CASSFTRSSYEQYF. The CDR3 bases are TGTGCCAGCAGCTTTACCAGAAGCTCCTACGAGCAGTACTTC.